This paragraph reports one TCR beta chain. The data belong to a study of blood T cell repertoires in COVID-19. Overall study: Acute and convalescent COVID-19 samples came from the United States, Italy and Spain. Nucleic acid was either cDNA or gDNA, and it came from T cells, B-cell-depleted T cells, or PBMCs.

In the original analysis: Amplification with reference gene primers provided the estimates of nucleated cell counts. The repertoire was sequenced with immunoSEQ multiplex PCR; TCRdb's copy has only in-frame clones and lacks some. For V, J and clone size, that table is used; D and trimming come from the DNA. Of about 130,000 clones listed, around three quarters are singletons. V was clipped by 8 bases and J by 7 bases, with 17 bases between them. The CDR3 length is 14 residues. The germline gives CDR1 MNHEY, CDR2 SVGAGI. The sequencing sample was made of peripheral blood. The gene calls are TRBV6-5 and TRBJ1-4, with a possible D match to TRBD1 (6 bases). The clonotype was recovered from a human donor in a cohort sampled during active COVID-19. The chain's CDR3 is CASWRGGVSEKLFF. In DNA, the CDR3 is TGTGCCAGCTGGAGGGGGGGCGTAAGTGAAAAACTGTTTTTT.